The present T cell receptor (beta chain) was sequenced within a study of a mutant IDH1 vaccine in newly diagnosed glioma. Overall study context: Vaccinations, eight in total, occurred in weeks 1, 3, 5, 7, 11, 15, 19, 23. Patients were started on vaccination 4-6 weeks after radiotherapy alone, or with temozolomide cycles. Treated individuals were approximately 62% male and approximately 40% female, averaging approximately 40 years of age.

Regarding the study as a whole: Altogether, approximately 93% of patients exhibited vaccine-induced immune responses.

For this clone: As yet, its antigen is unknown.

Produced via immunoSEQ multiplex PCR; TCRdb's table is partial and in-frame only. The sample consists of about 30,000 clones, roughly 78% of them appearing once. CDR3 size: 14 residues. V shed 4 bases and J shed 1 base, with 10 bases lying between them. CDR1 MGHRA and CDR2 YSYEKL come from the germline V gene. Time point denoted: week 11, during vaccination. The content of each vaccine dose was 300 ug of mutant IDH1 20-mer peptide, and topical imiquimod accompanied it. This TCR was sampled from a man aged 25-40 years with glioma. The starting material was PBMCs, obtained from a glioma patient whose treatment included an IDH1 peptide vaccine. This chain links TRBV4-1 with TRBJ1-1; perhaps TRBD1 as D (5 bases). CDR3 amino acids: CASSRPTENTEAFF. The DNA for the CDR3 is TGCGCCAGCAGCCGACCGACAGAGAACACTGAAGCTTTCTTT.